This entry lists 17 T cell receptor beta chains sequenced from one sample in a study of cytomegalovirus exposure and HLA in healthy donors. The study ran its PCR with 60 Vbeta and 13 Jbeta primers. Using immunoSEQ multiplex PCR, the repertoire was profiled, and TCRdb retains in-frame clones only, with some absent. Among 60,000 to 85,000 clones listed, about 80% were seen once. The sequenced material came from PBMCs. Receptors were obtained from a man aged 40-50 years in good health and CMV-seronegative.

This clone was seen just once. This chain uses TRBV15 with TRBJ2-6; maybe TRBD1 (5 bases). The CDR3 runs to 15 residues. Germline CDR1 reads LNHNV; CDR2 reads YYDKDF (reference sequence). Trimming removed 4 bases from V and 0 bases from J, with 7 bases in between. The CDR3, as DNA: TGTGCCACCAGCAAAAGGGGCTCTGGGGCCAACGTCCTGACTTTC. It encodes CATSKRGSGANVLTF.

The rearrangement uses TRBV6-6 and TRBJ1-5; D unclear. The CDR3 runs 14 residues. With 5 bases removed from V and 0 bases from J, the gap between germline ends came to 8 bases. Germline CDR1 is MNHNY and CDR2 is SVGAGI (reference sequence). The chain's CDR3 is CASSHSISNQPQHF. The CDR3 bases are TGTGCCAGCAGTCACAGTATTAGCAATCAGCCCCAGCATTTT.

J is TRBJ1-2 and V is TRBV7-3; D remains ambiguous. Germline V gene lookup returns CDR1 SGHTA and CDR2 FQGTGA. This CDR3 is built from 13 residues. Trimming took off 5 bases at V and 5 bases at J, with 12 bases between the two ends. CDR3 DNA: TGTGCCAGCAGCCCCGGAGAAGGTTATGGCTACACCTTC. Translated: CASSPGEGYGYTF. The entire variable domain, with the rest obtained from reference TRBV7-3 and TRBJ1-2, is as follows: GAGVSQTPSNKVTEKGKYVELRCDPISGHTALYWYRQSLGQGPEFLIYFQGTGAADDSGLPNDRFFAVRPEGSVSTLKIQRTERGDSAVYLCASSPGEGYGYTFGSGTRLTVV.

The CDR3 coding sequence is TGTGCCAGCAGCGCTAGGGAGGGACAGGGGGTCTACGAGCAGTACTTC. Translated, it gives CASSAREGQGVYEQYF. J is TRBJ2-7 and V is TRBV7-3; 11 nucleotides line up with TRBD1. Germline CDR1 is SGHTA and CDR2 is FQGTGA. This CDR3 has 16 residues. The trim removed 5 bases at V and 3 bases at J, leaving 9 bases unmatched.

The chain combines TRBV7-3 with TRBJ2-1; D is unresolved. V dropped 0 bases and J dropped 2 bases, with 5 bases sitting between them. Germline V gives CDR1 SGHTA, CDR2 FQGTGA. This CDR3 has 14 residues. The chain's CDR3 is CASSLTGTYNEQFF. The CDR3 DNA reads TGTGCCAGCAGCTTAACGGGCACCTACAATGAGCAGTTCTTC. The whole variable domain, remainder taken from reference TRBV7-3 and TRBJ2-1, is GAGVSQTPSNKVTEKGKYVELRCDPISGHTALYWYRQSLGQGPEFLIYFQGTGAADDSGLPNDRFFAVRPEGSVSTLKIQRTERGDSAVYLCASSLTGTYNEQFFGPGTRLTVL.

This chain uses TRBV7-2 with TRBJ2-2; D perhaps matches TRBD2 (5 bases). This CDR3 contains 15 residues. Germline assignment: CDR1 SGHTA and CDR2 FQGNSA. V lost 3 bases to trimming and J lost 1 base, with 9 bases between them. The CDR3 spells CASSLRALNTGELFF. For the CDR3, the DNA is TGTGCCAGCAGCTTGAGGGCCTTGAACACCGGGGAGCTGTTTTTT.

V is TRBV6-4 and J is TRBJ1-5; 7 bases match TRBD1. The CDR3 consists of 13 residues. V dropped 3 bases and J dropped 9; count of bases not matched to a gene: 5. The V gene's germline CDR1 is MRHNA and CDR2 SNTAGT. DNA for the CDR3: TGTGCCAGCAGTGAAGACAGGGACAGGCCCCAGCATTTT. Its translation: CASSEDRDRPQHF.

CDR3 bases: TGTGCCAGCAGCTTAACATTCAGCCCAGGGGGCAATAATTCACCCCTCCACTTT. Protein: CASSLTFSPGGNNSPLHF. V is TRBV7-8 and J is TRBJ1-6, with TRBD1 matching 8 bases. Germline CDR1 SGHVS, CDR2 FQNEAQ. The V segment lost 2 bases and the J segment 5 bases; nucleotides outside the gene matches: 11. The CDR3 spans 18 residues.

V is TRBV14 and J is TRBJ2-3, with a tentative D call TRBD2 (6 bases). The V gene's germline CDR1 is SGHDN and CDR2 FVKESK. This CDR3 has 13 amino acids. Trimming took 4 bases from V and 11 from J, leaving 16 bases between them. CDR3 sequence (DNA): TGTGCCAGCAGCCCGACGGCGGGGATGAAGCAGTATTTT. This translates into CASSPTAGMKQYF.

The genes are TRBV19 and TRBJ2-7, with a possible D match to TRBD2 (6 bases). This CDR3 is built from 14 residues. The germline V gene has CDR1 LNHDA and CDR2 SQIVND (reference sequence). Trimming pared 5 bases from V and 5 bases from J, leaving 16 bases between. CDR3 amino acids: CASSSEGPEDEQYF. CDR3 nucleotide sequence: TGTGCCAGTAGTTCGGAGGGACCTGAGGACGAGCAGTACTTC. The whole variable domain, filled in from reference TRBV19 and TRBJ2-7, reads DGGITQSPKYLFRKEGQNVTLSCEQNLNHDAMYWYRQDPGQGLRLIYYSQIVNDFQKGDIAEGYSVSREKKESFPLTVTSAQKNPTAFYLCASSSEGPEDEQYFGPGTRLTVT.

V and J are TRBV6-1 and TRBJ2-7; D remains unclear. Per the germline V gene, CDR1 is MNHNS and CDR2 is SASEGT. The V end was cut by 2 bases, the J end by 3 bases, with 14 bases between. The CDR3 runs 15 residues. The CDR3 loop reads CASSEKARSVYEQYF. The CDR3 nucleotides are TGTGCCAGCAGTGAAAAGGCCAGGTCAGTCTACGAGCAGTACTTC.

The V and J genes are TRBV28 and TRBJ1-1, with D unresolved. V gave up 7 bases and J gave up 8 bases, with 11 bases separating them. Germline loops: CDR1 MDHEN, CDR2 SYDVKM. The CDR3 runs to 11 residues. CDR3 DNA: TGTGCCAGCATCTCTCGGGTCGAAGCTTTCTTT. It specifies CASISRVEAFF. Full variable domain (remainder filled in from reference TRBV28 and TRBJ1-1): DVKVTQSSRYLVKRTGEKVFLECVQDMDHENMFWYRQDPGLGLRLIYFSYDVKMKEKGDIPEGYSVSREKKERFSLILESASTNQTSMYLCASISRVEAFFGQGTRLTVV.

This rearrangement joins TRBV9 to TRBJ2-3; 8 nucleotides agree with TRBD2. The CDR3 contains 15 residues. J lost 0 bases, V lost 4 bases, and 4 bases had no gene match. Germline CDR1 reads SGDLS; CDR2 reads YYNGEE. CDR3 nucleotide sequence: TGTGCCAGCAGCCGGGGCGGGGGGAGCACAGATACGCAGTATTTT. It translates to CASSRGGGSTDTQYF. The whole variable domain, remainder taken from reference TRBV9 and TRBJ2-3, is DSGVTQTPKHLITATGQRVTLRCSPRSGDLSVYWYQQSLDQGLQFLIQYYNGEERAKGNILERFSAQQFPDLHSELNLSSLELGDSALYFCASSRGGGSTDTQYFGPGTRLTVL.

The CDR3 loop reads CASSQGGGGPVYEQYF. The CDR3 DNA reads TGCGCCAGCAGCCAAGGAGGCGGGGGCCCGGTCTACGAGCAGTACTTC. The chain carries TRBV4-3 and TRBJ2-7; TRBD2 might be the D (7 bases). V was clipped by 1 base and J by 3 bases, with 16 bases between them. Germline V gene data show CDR1 as LGHNA and CDR2 as YSLEER. CDR3 length: 16 residues.

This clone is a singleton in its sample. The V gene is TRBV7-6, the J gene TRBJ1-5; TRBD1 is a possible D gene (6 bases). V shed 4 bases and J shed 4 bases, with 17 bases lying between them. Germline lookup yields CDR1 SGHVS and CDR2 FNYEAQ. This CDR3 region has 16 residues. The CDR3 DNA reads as TGTGCCAGCAGCTCCGAATGGGCAGGGGCAAATCAGCCCCAGCATTTT. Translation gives CASSSEWAGANQPQHF.

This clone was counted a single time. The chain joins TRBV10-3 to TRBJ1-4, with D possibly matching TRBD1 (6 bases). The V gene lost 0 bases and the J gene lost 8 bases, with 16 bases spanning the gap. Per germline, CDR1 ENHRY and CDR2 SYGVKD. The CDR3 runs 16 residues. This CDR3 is CAISESGGGSGEKLFF. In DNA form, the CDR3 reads TGTGCCATCAGTGAGTCGGGAGGGGGTTCTGGAGAAAAACTGTTTTTT.

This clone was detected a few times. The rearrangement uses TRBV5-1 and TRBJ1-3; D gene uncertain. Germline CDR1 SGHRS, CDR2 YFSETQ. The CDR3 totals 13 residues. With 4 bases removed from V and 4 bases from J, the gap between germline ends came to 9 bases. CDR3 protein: CASSGLSGNTIYF. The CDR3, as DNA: TGCGCCAGCAGCGGCCTTAGCGGAAACACCATATATTTT.